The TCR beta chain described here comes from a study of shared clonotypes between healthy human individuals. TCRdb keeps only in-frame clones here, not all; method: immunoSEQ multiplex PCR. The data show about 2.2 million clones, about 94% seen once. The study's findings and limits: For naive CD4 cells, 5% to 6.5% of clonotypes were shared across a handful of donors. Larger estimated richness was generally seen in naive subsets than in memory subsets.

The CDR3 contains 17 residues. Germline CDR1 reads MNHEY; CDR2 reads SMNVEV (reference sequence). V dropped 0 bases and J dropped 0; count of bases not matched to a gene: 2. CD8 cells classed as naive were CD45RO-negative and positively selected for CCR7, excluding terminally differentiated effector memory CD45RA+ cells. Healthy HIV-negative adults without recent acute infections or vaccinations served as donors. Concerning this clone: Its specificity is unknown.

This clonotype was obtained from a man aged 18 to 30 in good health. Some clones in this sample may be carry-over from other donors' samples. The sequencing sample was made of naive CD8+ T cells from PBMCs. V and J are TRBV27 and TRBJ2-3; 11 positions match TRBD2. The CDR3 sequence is CASSLSPSGRSTDTQYF. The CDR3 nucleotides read TGTGCCAGCAGTTTATCTCCTAGCGGGAGGAGCACAGATACGCAGTATTTT.